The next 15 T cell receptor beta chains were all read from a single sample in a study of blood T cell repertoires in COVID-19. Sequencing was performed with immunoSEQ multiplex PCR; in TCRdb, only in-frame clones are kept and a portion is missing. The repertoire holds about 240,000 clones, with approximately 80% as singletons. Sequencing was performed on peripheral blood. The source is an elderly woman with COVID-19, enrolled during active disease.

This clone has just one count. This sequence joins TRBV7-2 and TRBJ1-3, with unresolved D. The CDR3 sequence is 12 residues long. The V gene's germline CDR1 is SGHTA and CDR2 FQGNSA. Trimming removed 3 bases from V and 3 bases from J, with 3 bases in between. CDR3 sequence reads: CASSFFGNTIYF. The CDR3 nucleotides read TGTGCCAGCAGCTTCTTTGGAAACACCATATATTTT.

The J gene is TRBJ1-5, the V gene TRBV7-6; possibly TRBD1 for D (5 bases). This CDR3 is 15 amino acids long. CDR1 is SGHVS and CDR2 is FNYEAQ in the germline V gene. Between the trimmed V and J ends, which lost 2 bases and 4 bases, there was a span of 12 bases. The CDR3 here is CASSLQPGDNQPQHF. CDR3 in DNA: TGTGCCAGCAGCTTACAGCCGGGGGATAATCAGCCCCAGCATTTT.

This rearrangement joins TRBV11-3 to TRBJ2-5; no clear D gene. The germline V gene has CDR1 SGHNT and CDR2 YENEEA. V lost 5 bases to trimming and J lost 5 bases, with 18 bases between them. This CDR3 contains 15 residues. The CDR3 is CASSPRSNPEETQYF. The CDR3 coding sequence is TGTGCCAGCAGCCCCCGCAGTAACCCGGAGGAGACCCAGTACTTC.

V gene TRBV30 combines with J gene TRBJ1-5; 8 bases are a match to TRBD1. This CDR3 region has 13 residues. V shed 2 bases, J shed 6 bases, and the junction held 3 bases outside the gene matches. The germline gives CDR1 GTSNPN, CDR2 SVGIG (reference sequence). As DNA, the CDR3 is TGTGCCTGGAGTCTCCAGGGGGCTCAGCCCCAGCATTTT. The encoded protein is CAWSLQGAQPQHF.

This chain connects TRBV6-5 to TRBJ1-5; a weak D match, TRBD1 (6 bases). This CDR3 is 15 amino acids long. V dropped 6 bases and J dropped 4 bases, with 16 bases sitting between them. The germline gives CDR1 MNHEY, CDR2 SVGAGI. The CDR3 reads CASSPSRGANQPQHF. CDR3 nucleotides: TGTGCCAGCAGCCCCTCCCGGGGGGCAAATCAGCCCCAGCATTTT.

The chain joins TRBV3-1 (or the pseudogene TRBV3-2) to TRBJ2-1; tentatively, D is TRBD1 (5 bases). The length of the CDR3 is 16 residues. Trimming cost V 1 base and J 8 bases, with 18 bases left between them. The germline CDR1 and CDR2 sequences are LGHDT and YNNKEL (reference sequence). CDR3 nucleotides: TGTGCCAGCAGCCAAGGGGGCGCCCGGATTTTCTATGAGCAGTTCTTC. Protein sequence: CASSQGGARIFYEQFF.

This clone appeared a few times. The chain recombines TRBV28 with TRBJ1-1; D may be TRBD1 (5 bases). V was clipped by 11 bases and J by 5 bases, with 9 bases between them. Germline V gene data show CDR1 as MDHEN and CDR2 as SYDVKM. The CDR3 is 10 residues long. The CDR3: CAARGTEAFF. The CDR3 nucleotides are TGTGCCGCCCGGGGGACTGAAGCTTTCTTT.

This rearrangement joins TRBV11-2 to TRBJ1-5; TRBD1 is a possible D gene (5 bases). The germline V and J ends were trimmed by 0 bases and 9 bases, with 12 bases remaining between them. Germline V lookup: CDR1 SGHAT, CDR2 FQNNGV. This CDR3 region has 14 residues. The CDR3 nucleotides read TGTGCCAGCAGCTTAGATATACAGGTGGGGCCCCAGCATTTT. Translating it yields CASSLDIQVGPQHF.

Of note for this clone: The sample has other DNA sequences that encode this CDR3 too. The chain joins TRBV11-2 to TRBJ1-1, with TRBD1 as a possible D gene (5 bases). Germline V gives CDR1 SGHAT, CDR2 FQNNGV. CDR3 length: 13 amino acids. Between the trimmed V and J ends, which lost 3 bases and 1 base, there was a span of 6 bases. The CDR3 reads CASSLGGNTEAFF. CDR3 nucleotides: TGTGCCAGCAGCTTGGGGGGGAACACTGAAGCTTTCTTT.

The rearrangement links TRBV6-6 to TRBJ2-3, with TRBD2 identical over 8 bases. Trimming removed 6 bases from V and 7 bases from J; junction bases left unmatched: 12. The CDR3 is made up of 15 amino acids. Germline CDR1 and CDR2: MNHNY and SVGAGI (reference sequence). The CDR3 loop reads CASSLRGGVTNTQYF. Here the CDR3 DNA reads TGTGCCAGCAGCTTACGGGGGGGCGTTACTAATACGCAGTATTTT.

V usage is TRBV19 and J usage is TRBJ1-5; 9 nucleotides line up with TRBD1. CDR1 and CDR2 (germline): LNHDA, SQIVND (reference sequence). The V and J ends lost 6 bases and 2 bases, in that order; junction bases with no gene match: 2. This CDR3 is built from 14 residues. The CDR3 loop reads CASRGQGGNQPQHF. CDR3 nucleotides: TGTGCCAGTAGGGGACAGGGCGGCAATCAGCCCCAGCATTTT.

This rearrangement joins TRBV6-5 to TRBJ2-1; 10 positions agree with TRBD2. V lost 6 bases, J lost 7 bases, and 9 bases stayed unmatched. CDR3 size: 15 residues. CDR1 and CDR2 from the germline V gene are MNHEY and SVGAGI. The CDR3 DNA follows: TGTGCCAGCAGCCCGCTTGGACTAGCGGCTAATGAGCAGTTCTTC. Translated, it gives CASSPLGLAANEQFF.

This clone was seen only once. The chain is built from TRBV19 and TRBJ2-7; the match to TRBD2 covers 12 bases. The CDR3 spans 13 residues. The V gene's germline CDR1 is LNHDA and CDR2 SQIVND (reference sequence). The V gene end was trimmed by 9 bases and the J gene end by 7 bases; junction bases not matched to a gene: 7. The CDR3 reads CASKTSGSGEQYF. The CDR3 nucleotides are TGTGCCAGCAAGACTAGCGGGAGTGGGGAGCAGTACTTC.

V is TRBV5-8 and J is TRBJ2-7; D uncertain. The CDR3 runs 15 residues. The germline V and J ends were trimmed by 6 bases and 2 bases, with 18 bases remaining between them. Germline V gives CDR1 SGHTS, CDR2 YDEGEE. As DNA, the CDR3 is TGTGCCAGCAAAGCCCGAGGAGTGCCCCCCTACGAGCAGTACTTC. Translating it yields CASKARGVPPYEQYF. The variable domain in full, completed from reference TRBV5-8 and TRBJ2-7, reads EAGVTQSPTHLIKTRGQQATLRCSPISGHTSVYWYQQALGLGLQFLLWYDEGEERNRGNFPPRFSGRQFPNYSSELNVNALELEDSALYLCASKARGVPPYEQYFGPGTRLTVT.

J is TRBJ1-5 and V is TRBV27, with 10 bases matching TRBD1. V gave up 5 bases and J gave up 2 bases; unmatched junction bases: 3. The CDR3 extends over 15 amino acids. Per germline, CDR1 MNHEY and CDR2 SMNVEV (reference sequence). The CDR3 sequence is CASSTGTGGNQPQHF. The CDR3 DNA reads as TGTGCCAGCAGTACCGGGACAGGGGGCAATCAGCCCCAGCATTTT.